The entry that follows covers one T cell receptor (beta chain) sequence. The data derive from a study of blood T cell repertoires in COVID-19. Turning to the study itself: Donors in the United States, Italy and Spain gave samples during acute or convalescent COVID-19. T cells, B-cell-depleted T cells, or PBMCs provided the cDNA or gDNA that served as material.

Germline CDR1 reads SGDLS; CDR2 reads YYNGEE. With 5 bases removed from V and 1 base from J, the gap between germline ends came to 12 bases. The CDR3 sequence is 14 residues long. Methods used by the authors: Reference gene primer amplification in the assay estimated nucleated cell counts. Data came from immunoSEQ multiplex PCR; TCRdb stores just in-frame clones and leaves some out. The V and J calls and the clone size are those of that table, but D and trimming were determined from the DNA. The data contain around 140,000 clones, about 76% of them singletons. Specimen: peripheral blood. This chain connects TRBV9 to TRBJ1-1; D remains ambiguous. This TCR derives from a woman aged 55-70 years with active or convalescent COVID-19. The CDR3 loop reads CASSPLIRNTEAFF. CDR3 nucleotide sequence: TGTGCCAGCAGTCCACTCATACGGAACACTGAAGCTTTCTTT.